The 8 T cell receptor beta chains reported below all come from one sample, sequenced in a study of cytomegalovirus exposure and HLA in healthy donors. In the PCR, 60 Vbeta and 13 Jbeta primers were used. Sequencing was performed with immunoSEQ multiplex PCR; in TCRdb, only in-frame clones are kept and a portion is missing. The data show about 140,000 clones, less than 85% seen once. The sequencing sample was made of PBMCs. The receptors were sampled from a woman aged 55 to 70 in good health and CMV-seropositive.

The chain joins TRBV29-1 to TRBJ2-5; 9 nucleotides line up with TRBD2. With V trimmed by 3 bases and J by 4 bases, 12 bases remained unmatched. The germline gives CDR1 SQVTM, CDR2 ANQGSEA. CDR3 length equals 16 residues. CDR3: CSVEGFSGRIGETQYF. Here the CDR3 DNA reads TGCAGCGTTGAGGGTTTTAGCGGGAGAATCGGAGAGACCCAGTACTTC.

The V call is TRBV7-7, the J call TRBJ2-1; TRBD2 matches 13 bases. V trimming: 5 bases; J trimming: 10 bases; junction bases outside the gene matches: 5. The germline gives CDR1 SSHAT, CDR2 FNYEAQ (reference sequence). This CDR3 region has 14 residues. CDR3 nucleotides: TGTGCCAGCAGCCGCGGGACTAGCGGGGACGAGCAGTTCTTC. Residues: CASSRGTSGDEQFF.

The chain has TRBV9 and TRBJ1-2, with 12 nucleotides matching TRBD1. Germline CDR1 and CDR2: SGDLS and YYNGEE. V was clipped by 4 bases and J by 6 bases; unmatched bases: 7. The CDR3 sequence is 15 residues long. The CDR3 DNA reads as TGTGCCAGCAGCTCCGGGACAGGGGGCTGGCATGGCTACACCTTC. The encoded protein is CASSSGTGGWHGYTF.

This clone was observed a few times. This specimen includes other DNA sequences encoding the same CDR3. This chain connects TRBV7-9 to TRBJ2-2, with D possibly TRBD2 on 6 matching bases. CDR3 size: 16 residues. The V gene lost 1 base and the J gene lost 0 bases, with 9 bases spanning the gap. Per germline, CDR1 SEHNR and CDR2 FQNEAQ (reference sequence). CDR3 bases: TGTGCCAGCAGCTTAGGTAGCGGTACGAACACCGGGGAGCTGTTTTTT. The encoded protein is CASSLGSGTNTGELFF.

CDR3 bases: TGTGCCATCCAGAGGGGGCAGGAAGAAAAACTGTTTTTT. Translation: CAIQRGQEEKLFF. The V gene is TRBV10-3, the J gene TRBJ1-4; 7 bases fit TRBD1. CDR1 is ENHRY and CDR2 is SYGVKD in the germline V gene. CDR3 size: 13 residues. J lost 8 bases, V lost 8 bases, and 8 bases had no gene match.

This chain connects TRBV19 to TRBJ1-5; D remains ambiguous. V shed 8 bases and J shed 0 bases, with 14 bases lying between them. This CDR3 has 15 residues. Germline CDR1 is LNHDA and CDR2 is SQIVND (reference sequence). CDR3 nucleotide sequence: TGTGCCAGTCGCCCTACGGTTAATAGCAATCAGCCCCAGCATTTT. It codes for CASRPTVNSNQPQHF. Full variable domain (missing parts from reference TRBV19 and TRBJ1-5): DGGITQSPKYLFRKEGQNVTLSCEQNLNHDAMYWYRQDPGQGLRLIYYSQIVNDFQKGDIAEGYSVSREKKESFPLTVTSAQKNPTAFYLCASRPTVNSNQPQHFGDGTRLSIL.

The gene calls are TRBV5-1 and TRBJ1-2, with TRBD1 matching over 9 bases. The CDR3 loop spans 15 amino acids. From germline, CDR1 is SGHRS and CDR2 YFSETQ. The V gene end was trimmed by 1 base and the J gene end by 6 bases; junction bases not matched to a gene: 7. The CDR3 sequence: CASSLLRGQGDGYTF. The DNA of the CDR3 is TGCGCCAGCAGCTTGTTGAGGGGACAGGGTGATGGCTACACCTTC.

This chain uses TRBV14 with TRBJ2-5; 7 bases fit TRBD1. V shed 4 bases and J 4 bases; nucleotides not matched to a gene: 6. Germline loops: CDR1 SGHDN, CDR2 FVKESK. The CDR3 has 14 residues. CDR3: CASSPQGPGETQYF. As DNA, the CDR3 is TGTGCCAGCAGCCCACAGGGGCCGGGAGAGACCCAGTACTTC.